The TCR beta chain described here comes from a study of blood T cells in healthy people across ages (dated by TCRdb to between 2014 and 2017). Regarding the study in general: In model experiments, template switching captured about one uniquely barcoded TCR beta cDNA molecule for every two T cells. The donors were split into four age groups: young (average about 16 years), middle-aged (39), aged (roughly 68) and long-lived (under 85). The study analyzed two additional independent replicas of 1 million unique cDNA reads from the same blood draw for two donors, one aged 18 to 29 and one aged 80 or older. Using deep sequencing normalized with unique cDNA molecular identifiers, the study measured how TCR beta repertoire diversity changes with age. To avoid experimental bias, donors of different ages were distributed randomly across sequencing lanes.

From its cysteine to its phenylalanine, the CDR3 spans 13 amino acids. The read is trimmed to its CDR3 DNA, 39 bases read in frame from base 1. Deletion took 4 bases off V and 1 base off J, with a span of 8 bases between the germline ends. The germline V gene (reference sequence) specifies SGHKS as CDR1 and YYEKEE as CDR2. Systemically healthy Caucasian individuals from Russia, 35 to 40 in total and aged roughly 6 to 95 years, were included as donors. Each donor gave around 9 milliliters of peripheral blood, collected into EDTA-treated Vacutainer tubes. Ficoll-Paque density-gradient centrifugation was used to isolate PBMCs, with at least 6 million per sample. Total RNA was extracted from PBMCs with Trizol reagent, with at least 6 micrograms obtained per sample. The percentages of naive CD45RAhigh/CD27high T cells were determined by flow cytometry on a PBMC aliquot from every donor. There are many counts of this clonotype. Its antigen is currently not known. Base qualities are missing; no much larger clone stands one base away.

The library was built by means of 5' RACE. Instrument on record: Illumina HiSeq 2500. The second PCR ran for about 7 to 11 cycles and used a J-beta primer mix along with a sample-barcoded 5' primer. A unique molecular identifier was introduced onto each TCR beta cDNA molecule by a template-switch 5' adaptor carrying 12 random nucleotides. Each sample yielded at least 2.5 million CDR3-containing paired-end reads. First-strand cDNA synthesis was performed from all RNA using the Mint cDNA synthesis kit, with priming by a TRBC-specific oligonucleotide. Following uracil-DNA glycosylase treatment, all cDNA underwent a first 18-cycle PCR with the universal primers M1SS and BC2_uni_R. Per the source publication's procedure: Each sample was normalized by randomly selecting 1 million high-quality reads, each carrying a distinct molecular identifier. Instead of being binned into consensus sequences, reads with shared molecular identifiers were discarded. CDR3 identification, clonotype clustering and error correction used MiTCR with a Q25 quality threshold and the strictest error-elimination algorithm. A nonparametric unseen species model using Euler transformation provided a lower-bound estimate of total TCR beta diversity. TCRdb cleaned the public reads at Q25 with fastp, built clones with MiXCR and kept in-frame beta chains. A single entry per CDR3 protein holds the most common genes and DNA from its merged rows. It is TCRdb's table, rather than the study itself, that gives the V and J calls and clone size. In this sample the table shows 550,000 to 800,000 distinct CDR3 sequences, roughly 21% of which occur a single time. The ten top clones hold roughly 3.4% of the sample.

On the study overall, not on this receptor specifically: Compared with the aged group, the long-lived group had more naive CD4+ T cells, fewer expanded clones and increased TCR diversity, suggesting age selection. Conclusive comparison of naive and antigen-experienced compartments was prevented by the profiling of bulk unsorted PBMCs. As age increased, observed TCR beta diversity per million T cells dropped in a roughly linear way, and a significant reduction was already evident by age about 40. Observed TCR beta diversity correlated strongly with the percentage of naive T cells measured by flow cytometry. Because the CMV infection status of the donors was unknown, age-related changes in expanded clonotypes may potentially have been confounded. Estimates of total diversity based on one million sequenced T cells were regarded as lower bounds and as underestimates.

The sequencing sample was made of blood. The sequence links TRBV5-5 to TRBJ1-1, and possibly TRBD1, on 6 matching bases. The clonotype was recovered from a man between 65 and 85 years old in good health. The bases are TGTGCCAGCAGCCAACAGGGGAACACTGAAGCTTTCTTT. It translates to CASSQQGNTEAFF.